This note documents a single T cell receptor (beta chain) sequence. Its target is not known. These data belong to a study of T cell repertoires in cytomegalovirus infection. Overall study results and limits: HLA-C-restricted CMV clonotypes gave the most frequent clonotype in two of eight donors.

TCRdb independently ran MiXCR on the reads; one entry per CDR3 protein. The table records approximately 600,000 distinct CDR3 sequences, around 40% of them present only once. This CDR3 has 14 amino acids. V was trimmed by 4 bases and J by 3 bases, leaving 13 bases between them. The germline V gene encodes CDR1 SGHAT and CDR2 FQNNGV. This TCR came from a human donor in good health (CMV status not recorded). Some clones in this sample may be carry-over from other donors' samples. The V call is TRBV11-2, the J call TRBJ2-7; D assignment may be TRBD1 or TRBD2 (6 bases each). Specimen: cultured PBMCs, collected from culture after CMV antigen stimulation. DNA for the CDR3: TGTGCCAGCAGCTATGGGGGGCCGGGCTACGAGCAGTACTTC. Translated: CASSYGGPGYEQYF.